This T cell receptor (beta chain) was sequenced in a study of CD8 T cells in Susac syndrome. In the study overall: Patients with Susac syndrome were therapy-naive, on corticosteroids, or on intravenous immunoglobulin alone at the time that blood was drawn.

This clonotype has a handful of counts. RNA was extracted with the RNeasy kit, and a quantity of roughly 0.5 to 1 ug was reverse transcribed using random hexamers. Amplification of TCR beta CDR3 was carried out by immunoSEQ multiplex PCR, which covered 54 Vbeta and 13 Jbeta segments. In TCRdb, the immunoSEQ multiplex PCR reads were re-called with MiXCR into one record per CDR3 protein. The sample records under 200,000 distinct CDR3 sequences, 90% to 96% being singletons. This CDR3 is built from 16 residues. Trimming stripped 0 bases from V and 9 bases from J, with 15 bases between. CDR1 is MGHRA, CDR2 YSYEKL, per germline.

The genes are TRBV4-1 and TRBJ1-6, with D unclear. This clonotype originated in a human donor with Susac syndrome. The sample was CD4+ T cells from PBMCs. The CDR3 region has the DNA TGCGCCAGCAGCCAAGATTCGCCCGGGGTCGGTTCACCCCTCCACTTT. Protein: CASSQDSPGVGSPLHF.